In its sample, the clone carrying this T cell receptor (beta chain) was seen once. These data come from a study of blood T cell repertoires in COVID-19. Background on the study: Samples taken during acute and convalescent COVID-19 were collected in the United States, Italy and Spain. Sources were T cells, B-cell-depleted T cells, or PBMCs; the material itself was cDNA or gDNA.

Original data processing: Nucleated cell number was recorded as an estimate derived from reference gene primer amplification. Profiled with immunoSEQ multiplex PCR; TCRdb holds only in-frame clones, not every one. V, J and clone size derive from that table, while D and trimming were established from the DNA sequence. The sample has around 150,000 clones, about 80% seen once; the top ten hold around a fifth. Per the germline V gene, CDR1 is KGHSH and CDR2 is LQKENI. CDR3 length: 17 amino acids. V trimming: 5 bases; J trimming: 2 bases; junction bases outside the gene matches: 9. The chain combines TRBV18 with TRBJ2-3; TRBD2 matches 11 bases. The receptor's source is a woman of 80 years or more with acute or convalescent COVID-19. Sequencing input: peripheral blood. The CDR3 DNA reads as TGTGCCAGCTCATCAATCGGGACTAGCGGATCCACAGATACGCAGTATTTT. As protein: CASSSIGTSGSTDTQYF.